This record covers a single T cell receptor (beta chain). This record comes from a study of beta chain features in type 1 diabetes. The investigators reverse transcribed all of the isolated RNA, so they sequenced expressed TCRB transcripts. Profiling relied on immunoSEQ multiplex PCR, and the TCRdb table lists in-frame clones only, not all of them. The sample contains tens of thousands of clones, roughly 30% of which appear only once. Sequenced material: stem cell memory CD4+ T cells from blood. The TCR was taken from a woman between 18 and 29 years old in good health.

The CDR3 sequence is CASSLGPGEFAGDTQYF. Here the CDR3 DNA reads TGTGCCAGCAGCTTGGGCCCGGGAGAGTTCGCAGGAGATACGCAGTATTTT. The rearrangement joins TRBV11-2 to TRBJ2-3, with D perhaps matching TRBD2 (6 bases). Germline V gene lookup returns CDR1 SGHAT and CDR2 FQNNGV. V was pared by 3 bases and J by 5 bases, with 21 bases between. The length of the CDR3 is 17 residues.